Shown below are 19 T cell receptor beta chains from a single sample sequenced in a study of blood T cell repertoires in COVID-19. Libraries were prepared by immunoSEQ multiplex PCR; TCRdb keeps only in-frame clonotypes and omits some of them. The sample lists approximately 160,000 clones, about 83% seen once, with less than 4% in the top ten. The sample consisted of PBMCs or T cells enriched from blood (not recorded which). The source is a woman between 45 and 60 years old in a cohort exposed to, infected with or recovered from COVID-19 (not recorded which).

The CDR3 nucleotides read TGTGCCAGCAGGGAACAGGGGTTGGGTGAGCAGTTCTTC. It codes for CASREQGLGEQFF. The V call is TRBV7-8, the J call TRBJ2-1, with 7 bases aligning to TRBD1. The CDR3 is made up of 13 amino acids. Germline V gene data show CDR1 as SGHVS and CDR2 as FQNEAQ. With V trimmed by 6 bases and J by 9 bases, 8 bases remained unmatched.

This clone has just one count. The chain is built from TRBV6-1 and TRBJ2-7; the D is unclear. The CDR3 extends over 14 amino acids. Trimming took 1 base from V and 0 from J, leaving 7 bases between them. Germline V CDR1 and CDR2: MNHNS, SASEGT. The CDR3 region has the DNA TGTGCCAGCAGTGAAGTGCGCCCCTCCTACGAGCAGTACTTC. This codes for CASSEVRPSYEQYF.

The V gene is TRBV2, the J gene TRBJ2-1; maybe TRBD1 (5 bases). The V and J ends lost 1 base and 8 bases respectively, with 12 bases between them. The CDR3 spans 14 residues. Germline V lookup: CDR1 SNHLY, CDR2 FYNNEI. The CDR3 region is CASSEDSGWDEQFF. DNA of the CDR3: TGTGCCAGCAGTGAAGACTCAGGGTGGGATGAGCAGTTCTTC.

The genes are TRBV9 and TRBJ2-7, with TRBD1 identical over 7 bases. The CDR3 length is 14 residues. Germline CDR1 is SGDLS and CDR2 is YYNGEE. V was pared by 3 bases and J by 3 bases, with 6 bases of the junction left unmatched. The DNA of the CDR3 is TGTGCCAGCAGCGCCGGACAGGTGGACTACGAGCAGTACTTC. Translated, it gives CASSAGQVDYEQYF.

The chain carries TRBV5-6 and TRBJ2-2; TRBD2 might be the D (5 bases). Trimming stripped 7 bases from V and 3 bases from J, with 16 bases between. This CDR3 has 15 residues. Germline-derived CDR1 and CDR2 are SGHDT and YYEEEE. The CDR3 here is CASVLRGADTGELFF. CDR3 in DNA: TGTGCCAGCGTTCTCCGGGGAGCGGACACCGGGGAGCTGTTTTTT.

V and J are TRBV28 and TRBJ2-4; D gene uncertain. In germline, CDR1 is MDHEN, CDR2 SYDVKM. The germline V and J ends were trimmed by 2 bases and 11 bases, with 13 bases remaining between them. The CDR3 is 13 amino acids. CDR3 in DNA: TGTGCCAGCAGTTTAGCCGGCGGCCAAGTTCAGTACTTC. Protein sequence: CASSLAGGQVQYF.

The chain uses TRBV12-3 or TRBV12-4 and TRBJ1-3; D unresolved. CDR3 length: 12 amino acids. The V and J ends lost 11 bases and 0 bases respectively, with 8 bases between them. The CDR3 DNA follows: TGTGCCGCGGTCAACTCTGGAAACACCATATATTTT. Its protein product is CAAVNSGNTIYF.

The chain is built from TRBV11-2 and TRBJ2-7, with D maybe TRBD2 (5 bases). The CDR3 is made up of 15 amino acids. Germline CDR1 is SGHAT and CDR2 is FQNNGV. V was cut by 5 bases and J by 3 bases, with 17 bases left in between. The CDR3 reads CASSQNPGRNYEQYF. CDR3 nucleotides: TGTGCCAGCAGCCAAAACCCGGGAAGAAACTACGAGCAGTACTTC.

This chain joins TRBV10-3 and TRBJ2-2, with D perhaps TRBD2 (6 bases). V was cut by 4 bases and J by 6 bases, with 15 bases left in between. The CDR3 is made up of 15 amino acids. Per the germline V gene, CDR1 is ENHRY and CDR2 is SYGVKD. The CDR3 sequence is CAISVSRDVAGELFF. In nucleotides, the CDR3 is TGTGCCATCAGTGTATCGCGGGATGTGGCCGGGGAGCTGTTTTTT.

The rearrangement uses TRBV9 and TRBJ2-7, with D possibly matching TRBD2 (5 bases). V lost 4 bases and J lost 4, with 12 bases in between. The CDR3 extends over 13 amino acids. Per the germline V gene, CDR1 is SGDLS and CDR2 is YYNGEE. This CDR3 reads CASSKGDGYEQYF. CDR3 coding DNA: TGTGCCAGCAGCAAGGGAGATGGATACGAGCAGTACTTC.

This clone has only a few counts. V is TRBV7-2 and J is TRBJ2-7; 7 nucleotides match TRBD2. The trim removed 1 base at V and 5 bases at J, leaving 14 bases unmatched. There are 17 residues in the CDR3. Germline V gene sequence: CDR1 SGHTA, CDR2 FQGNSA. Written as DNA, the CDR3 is TGTGCCAGCAGCTTAGTCCCCCCAGGGAGGGGAGCCCACGAGCAGTACTTC. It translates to CASSLVPPGRGAHEQYF. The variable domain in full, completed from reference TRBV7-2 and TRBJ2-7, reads GAGVSQSPSNKVTEKGKDVELRCDPISGHTALYWYRQSLGQGLEFLIYFQGNSAPDKSGLPSDRFSAERTGGSVSTLTIQRTQQEDSAVYLCASSLVPPGRGAHEQYFGPGTRLTVT.

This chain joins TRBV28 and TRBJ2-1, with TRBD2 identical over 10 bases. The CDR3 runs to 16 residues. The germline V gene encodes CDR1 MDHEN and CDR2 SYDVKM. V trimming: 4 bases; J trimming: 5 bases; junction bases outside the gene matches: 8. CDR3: CASSSRRTSGHNEQFF. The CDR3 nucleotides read TGTGCCAGCAGTTCCCGGCGGACTAGCGGCCACAATGAGCAGTTCTTC.

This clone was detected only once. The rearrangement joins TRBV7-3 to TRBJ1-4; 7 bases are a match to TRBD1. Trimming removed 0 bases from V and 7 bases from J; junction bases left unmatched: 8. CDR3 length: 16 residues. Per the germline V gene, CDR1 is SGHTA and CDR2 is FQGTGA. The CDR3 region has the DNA TGTGCCAGCAGCTTAACGAGGCAGGGGGTGGGTGAAAAACTGTTTTTT. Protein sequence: CASSLTRQGVGEKLFF.

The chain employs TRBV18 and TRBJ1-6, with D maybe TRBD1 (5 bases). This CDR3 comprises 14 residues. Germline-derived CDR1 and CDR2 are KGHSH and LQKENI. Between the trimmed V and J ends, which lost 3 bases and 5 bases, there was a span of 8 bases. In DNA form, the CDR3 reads TGTGCCAGCTCACCGCAGGGAAATAATTCACCCCTCCACTTT. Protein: CASSPQGNNSPLHF.

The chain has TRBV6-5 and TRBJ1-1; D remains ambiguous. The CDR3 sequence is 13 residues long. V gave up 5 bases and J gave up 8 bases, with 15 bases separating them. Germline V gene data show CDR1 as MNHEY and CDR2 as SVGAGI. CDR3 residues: CASSTKREGEAFF. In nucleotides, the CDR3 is TGTGCCAGCAGTACCAAGCGGGAGGGAGAAGCTTTCTTT.

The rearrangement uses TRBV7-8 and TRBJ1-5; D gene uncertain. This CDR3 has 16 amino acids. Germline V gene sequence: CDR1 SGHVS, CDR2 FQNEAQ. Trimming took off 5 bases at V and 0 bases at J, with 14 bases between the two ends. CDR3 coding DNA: TGTGCCAGCAGCCGTAAGGAACAGTATAGCAATCAGCCCCAGCATTTT. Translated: CASSRKEQYSNQPQHF.

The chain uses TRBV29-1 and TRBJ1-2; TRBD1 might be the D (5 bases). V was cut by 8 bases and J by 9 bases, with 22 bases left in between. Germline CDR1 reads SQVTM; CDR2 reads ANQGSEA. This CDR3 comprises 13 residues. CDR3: CSTRDPGMWSYTF. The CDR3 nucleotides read TGCAGCACTCGAGACCCAGGGATGTGGAGCTACACCTTC.

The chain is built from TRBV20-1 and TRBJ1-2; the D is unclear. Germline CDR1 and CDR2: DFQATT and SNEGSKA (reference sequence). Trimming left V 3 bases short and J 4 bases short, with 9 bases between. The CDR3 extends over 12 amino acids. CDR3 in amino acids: CSASGGSYGYTF. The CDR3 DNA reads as TGCAGTGCTAGTGGAGGGTCCTATGGCTACACCTTC.

The CDR3 DNA follows: TGTGCCTGGAGTGACAGTGAATTACCCTACAATGAGCAGTTCTTC. Residues: CAWSDSELPYNEQFF. The chain is built from TRBV30 and TRBJ2-1; D gene uncertain. The CDR3 totals 15 residues. Germline V gene lookup returns CDR1 GTSNPN and CDR2 SVGIG (reference sequence). The ends were cut back, 1 base at V and 2 bases at J, with 12 bases in the middle.